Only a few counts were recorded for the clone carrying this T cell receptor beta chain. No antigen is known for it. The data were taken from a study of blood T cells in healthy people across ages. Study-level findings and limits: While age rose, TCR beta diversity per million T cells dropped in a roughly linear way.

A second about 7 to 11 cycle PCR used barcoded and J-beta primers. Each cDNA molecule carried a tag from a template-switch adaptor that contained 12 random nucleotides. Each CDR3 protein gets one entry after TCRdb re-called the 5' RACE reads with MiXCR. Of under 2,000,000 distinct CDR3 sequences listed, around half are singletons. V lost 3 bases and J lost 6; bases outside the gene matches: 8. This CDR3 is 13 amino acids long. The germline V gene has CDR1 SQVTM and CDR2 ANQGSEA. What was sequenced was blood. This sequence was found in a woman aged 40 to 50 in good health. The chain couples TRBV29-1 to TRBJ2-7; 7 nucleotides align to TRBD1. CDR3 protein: CSVDGQVLGEQYF. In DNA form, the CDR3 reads TGCAGCGTTGACGGACAGGTACTTGGCGAGCAGTACTTC.